This passage covers 2 T cell receptor beta chains from one sample sequenced in a study of T cells in women clearing cervical HPV infection. Using immunoSEQ multiplex PCR, the repertoire was profiled, and TCRdb retains in-frame clones only, with some absent. The sample's table shows roughly 50,000 clones. The sample taken for sequencing was blood buffy coat. The source of these receptors is a woman aged 18 to 75 with a cervical HPV16 infection that either progressed to CIN3+ or cleared (not recorded which).

With regard to this clone: Read coverage stops 3 residues before the CDR3 terminus; the germline J gene supplies the remainder. J is TRBJ2-7 and V is TRBV12-3 or TRBV12-4, with 9 positions matching TRBD2. The CDR3 contains 14 residues. With V trimmed by 5 bases and J by 3 bases, 5 bases remained unmatched. This CDR3 reads CASSDSGRGYEQYF. CDR3 DNA (partial): TGTGCCAGCAGTGATAGCGGGAGAGGCTACGAG.

Note on this clone: The CDR3 is cut off 3 residues early in the read; its end comes from the germline J gene. The chain combines TRBV20-1 with TRBJ2-4; D may be TRBD1 (6 bases). CDR3 size: 18 residues. CDR1 is DFQATT, CDR2 SNEGSKA, per germline (reference sequence). Trimming took 1 base from V and 3 from J, leaving 22 bases between them. The DNA read from the CDR3 is TGCAGTGCTAGAGCTCCGACTCAGGGGACCTGGGGCAAAAACATT. Protein sequence: CSARAPTQGTWGKNI. The whole CDR3 sequence reads CSARAPTQGTWGKNIQYF.